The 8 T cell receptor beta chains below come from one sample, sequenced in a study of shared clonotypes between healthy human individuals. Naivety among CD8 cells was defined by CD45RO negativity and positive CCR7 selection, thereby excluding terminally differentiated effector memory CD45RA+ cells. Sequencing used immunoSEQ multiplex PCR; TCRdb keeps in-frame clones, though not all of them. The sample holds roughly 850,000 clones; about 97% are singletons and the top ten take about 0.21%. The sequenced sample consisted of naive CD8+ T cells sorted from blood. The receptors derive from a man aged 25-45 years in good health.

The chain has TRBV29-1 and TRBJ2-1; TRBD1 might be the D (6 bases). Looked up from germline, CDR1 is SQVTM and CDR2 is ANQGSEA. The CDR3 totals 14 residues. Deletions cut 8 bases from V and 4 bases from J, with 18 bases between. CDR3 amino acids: CSSCRGQTYNEQFF. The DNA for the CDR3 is TGCAGCTCATGTAGAGGACAGACGTACAATGAGCAGTTCTTC.

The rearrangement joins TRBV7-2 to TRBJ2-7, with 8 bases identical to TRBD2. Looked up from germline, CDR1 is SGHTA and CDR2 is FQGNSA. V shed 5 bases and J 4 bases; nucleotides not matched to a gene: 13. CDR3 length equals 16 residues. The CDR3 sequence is CASSQTAGEVFYEQYF. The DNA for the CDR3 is TGTGCCAGCAGCCAAACAGCGGGAGAGGTTTTTTACGAGCAGTACTTC.

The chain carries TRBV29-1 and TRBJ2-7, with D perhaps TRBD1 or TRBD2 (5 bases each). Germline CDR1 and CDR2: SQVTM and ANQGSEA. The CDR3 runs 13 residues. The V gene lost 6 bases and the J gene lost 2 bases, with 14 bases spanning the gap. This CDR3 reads CSVPGRLAYEQYF. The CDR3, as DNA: TGCAGCGTGCCGGGACGGTTGGCCTACGAGCAGTACTTC.

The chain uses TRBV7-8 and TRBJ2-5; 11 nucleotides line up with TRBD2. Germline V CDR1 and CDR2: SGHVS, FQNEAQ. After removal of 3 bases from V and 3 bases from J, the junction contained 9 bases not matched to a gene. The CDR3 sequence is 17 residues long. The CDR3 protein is CASSFSLAGEIKETQYF. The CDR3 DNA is TGTGCCAGCAGCTTCTCACTAGCGGGAGAAATCAAAGAGACCCAGTACTTC.

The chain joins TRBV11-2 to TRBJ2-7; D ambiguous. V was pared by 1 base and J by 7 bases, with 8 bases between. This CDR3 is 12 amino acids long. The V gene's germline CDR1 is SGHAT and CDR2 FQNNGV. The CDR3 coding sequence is TGTGCCAGCAGCTTAGTTGGCTTGGAGCAGTACTTC. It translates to CASSLVGLEQYF.

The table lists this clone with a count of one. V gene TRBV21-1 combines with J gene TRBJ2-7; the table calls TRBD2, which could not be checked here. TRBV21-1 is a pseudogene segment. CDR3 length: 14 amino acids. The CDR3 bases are TGTGCCAGCGGGACTAGCGGGAGGTCCTACGAGCAGTACTTC. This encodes CASGTSGRSYEQYF.

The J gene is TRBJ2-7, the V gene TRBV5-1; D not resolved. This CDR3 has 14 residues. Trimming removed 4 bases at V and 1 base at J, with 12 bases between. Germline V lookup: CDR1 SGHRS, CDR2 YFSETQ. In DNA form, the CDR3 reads TGCGCCAGCAGCCCTGAGGCAGGTTCCTACGAGCAGTACTTC. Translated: CASSPEAGSYEQYF.

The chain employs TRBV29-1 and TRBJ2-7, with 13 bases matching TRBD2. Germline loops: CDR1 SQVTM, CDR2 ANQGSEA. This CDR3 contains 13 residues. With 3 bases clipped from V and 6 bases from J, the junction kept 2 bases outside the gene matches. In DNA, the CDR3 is TGCAGCGTTGACGGGACTAGCGGGGTCGAGCAGTACTTC. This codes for CSVDGTSGVEQYF.